This paragraph reports one T cell receptor (beta chain). The data stem from a study of blood T cell repertoires in COVID-19. There are 16 residues in the CDR3. V was clipped by 5 bases and J by 1 base, with 11 bases between them. Germline lookup yields CDR1 KGHDR and CDR2 SFDVKD. The repertoire was sequenced with immunoSEQ multiplex PCR; TCRdb's copy has only in-frame clones and lacks some. The data show 150,000 or so clones, 80% to 85% seen once. V gene TRBV24-1 combines with J gene TRBJ2-6, with D perhaps TRBD1 (6 bases). The receptor was isolated from a human donor in a cohort sampled during active COVID-19. Sequenced input: peripheral blood. The CDR3 here is CATSGARGSGANVLTF. The CDR3 DNA reads TGTGCCACCAGTGGCGCCAGGGGATCTGGGGCCAACGTCCTGACTTTC.